The clone carrying this TCR beta chain showed up just a few times. The antigen is unknown. Deletions cut 5 bases from V and 3 bases from J, with 14 bases between. Per the germline V gene, CDR1 is SEHNR and CDR2 is FQNEAQ (reference sequence). This CDR3 spans 14 amino acids. 5'RACE with constant-segment primers built TCRalpha and TCRbeta cDNA libraries with UMIs. TCRdb independently ran MiXCR on the 5' RACE reads; one entry per CDR3 protein. The sample has around 300,000 distinct CDR3 sequences; roughly 15% are singletons. These data are taken from a study of T-cell memory formation after mild COVID-19. Notes on the study in general: In second-wave clones peaking day 37, SARS-CoV-2 specificity remained unconfirmed. Shrinking CD4+ clones were chiefly CM and EM; CD8+ ones were chiefly EMRA.

The sample taken for sequencing was PBMCs or a T cell subset sorted from them (not recorded which). The TCR was taken from a young man who had mild COVID-19 (a few samples of this study predate the infection). Cell type and time point are not known. This chain links TRBV7-9 with TRBJ2-7, with a tentative D call TRBD1 (7 bases). Here the CDR3 DNA reads TGTGCCAGCAGCCCGGGGGCAGGGGGCTACGAGCAGTACTTC. Its translation: CASSPGAGGYEQYF.